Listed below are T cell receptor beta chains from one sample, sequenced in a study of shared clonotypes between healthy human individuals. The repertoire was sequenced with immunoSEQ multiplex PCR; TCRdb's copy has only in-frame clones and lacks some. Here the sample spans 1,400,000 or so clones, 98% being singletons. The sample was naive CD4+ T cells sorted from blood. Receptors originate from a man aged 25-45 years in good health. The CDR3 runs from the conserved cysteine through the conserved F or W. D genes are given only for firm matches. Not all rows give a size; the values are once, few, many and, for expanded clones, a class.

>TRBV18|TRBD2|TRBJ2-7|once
TGTGCCAGCTCCCTGGGACTAGCGGGAGAAGAGCAGTACTTC
CASSLGLAGEEQYF
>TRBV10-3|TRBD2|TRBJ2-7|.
TGTGCCATCAGTGAGAGGCTAGCGGCTTCCTACGAGCAGTACTTC
CAISERLAASYEQYF
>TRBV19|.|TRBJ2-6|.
TGTGCCAGTAGTGTATGGCCCATCTCTGGGGCCAACGTCCTGACTTTC
CASSVWPISGANVLTF
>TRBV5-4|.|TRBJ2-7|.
TGTGCCAGCAGCTTGGCGGGATCTCCCTACGAGCAGTACTTC
CASSLAGSPYEQYF
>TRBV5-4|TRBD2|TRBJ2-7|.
TGTGCCAGCACCCGAGCGGGAGGACCCTACGAGCAGTACTTC
CASTRAGGPYEQYF
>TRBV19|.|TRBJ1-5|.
TGTGCCAGCCTAAAGACAGGAAACAATCAGCCCCAGCATTTT
CASLKTGNNQPQHF
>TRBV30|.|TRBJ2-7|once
TGTGCCTCCGATGTACGGGGCGAGCAGTACTTC
CASDVRGEQYF
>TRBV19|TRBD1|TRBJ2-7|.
TGTGCCAGTTTTTACTCGGGACAGGGGGACTACGAGCAGTACTTC
CASFYSGQGDYEQYF
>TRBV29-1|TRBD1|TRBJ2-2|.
TGCAGCGAACGACAGGGGAACACCGGGGAGCTGTTTTTT
CSERQGNTGELFF
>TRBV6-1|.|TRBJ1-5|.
TGTGCCAGCAGTGAAGGGGGCGGTCAGCCCCAGCATTTT
CASSEGGGQPQHF
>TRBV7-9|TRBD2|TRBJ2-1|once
TGTGCCAGCAGCACAAAGCGACTAGCGGGAGGCCACTTGGAGCAGTTCTTC
CASSTKRLAGGHLEQFF
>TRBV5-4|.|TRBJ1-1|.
TGTGCCAGCAGCTTGGTCTCGACGGTGGGGACTGAAGCTTTCTTT
CASSLVSTVGTEAFF
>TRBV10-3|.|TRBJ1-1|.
TGTGCCATCAGTGAAGGTCCAAGGATTGCTTTCTTT
CAISEGPRIAFF
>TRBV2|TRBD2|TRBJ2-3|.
TGTGCCAGCAGAGTATATAGCGGGAGCCTCACAGATACGCAGTATTTT
CASRVYSGSLTDTQYF